Presented here are 27 T cell receptor beta chains from one specimen sequenced in a study of control samples from healthy donors and cancer patients. TCRdb keeps only in-frame clones here, not all; method: immunoSEQ multiplex PCR. The data contain around 51,000 clones, 75% to 90% of them singletons. The sample was blood. Receptors were obtained from a man in his 70s in good health.

The genes are TRBV3-1 (or the pseudogene TRBV3-2) and TRBJ1-1; D unclear. Germline CDR1 and CDR2: LGHDT and YNNKEL (reference sequence). The V and J ends lost 4 bases and 5 bases respectively, with 14 bases between them. This CDR3 comprises 14 residues. The CDR3 spells CASSLADTGTEAFF. The DNA for the CDR3 is TGTGCCAGCAGCCTCGCAGATACTGGTACTGAAGCTTTCTTT.

This sequence joins TRBV5-1 and TRBJ1-5; perhaps TRBD1 as D (6 bases). The germline gives CDR1 SGHRS, CDR2 YFSETQ. V lost 4 bases and J lost 4, with 15 bases in between. The CDR3 covers 15 residues. The CDR3 DNA is TGCGCCAGCAGCACCGAAGGACAGATGAATCAGCCCCAGCATTTT. This sequence encodes CASSTEGQMNQPQHF.

This chain uses TRBV5-4 with TRBJ1-2, with no clear D. In germline, CDR1 is SGHNT, CDR2 YYREEE (reference sequence). Trimming stripped 0 bases from V and 8 bases from J, with 14 bases between. The length of the CDR3 is 14 residues. Written as DNA, the CDR3 is TGTGCCAGCAGCTTGGTATCTTTTGTAGGGGGCTACACCTTC. Its translation is CASSLVSFVGGYTF.

The chain combines TRBV12-5 with TRBJ1-1, with a tentative D call TRBD1 (6 bases). Looked up from germline, CDR1 is LGHNT and CDR2 is FRNRAP. The CDR3 covers 16 residues. Deletions cut 0 bases from V and 3 bases from J, with 14 bases between. The CDR3 sequence is CASGLVPRGGYTEAFF. CDR3 sequence (DNA): TGTGCTAGTGGTTTGGTACCAAGGGGGGGATACACTGAAGCTTTCTTT. Full variable domain (outside the CDR3, taken from reference TRBV12-5 and TRBJ1-1): DARVTQTPRHKVTEMGQEVTMRCQPILGHNTVFWYRQTMMQGLELLAYFRNRAPLDDSGMPKDRFSAEMPDATLATLKIQPSEPRDSAVYFCASGLVPRGGYTEAFFGQGTRLTVV.

The chain is built from TRBV7-9 and TRBJ1-6; D perhaps matches TRBD1 (5 bases). There are 14 residues in the CDR3. Germline V lookup: CDR1 SEHNR, CDR2 FQNEAQ (reference sequence). Trimming shortened V by 5 bases and J by 7 bases, and 12 bases separated the two germline ends. In nucleotides, the CDR3 is TGTGCCAGCAGCACGGGACTGTTAAATTCACCCCTCCACTTT. It encodes CASSTGLLNSPLHF.

The rearrangement uses TRBV4-1 and TRBJ1-4; D might be TRBD1 (6 bases). V gave up 2 bases and J gave up 5 bases, with 12 bases separating them. Germline CDR1 reads MGHRA; CDR2 reads YSYEKL. The CDR3 length is 15 residues. The CDR3 reads CASSQSTGMNEKLFF. CDR3 coding DNA: TGCGCCAGCAGCCAATCAACAGGGATGAATGAAAAACTGTTTTTT.

The V and J genes are TRBV5-1 and TRBJ1-6; D may be TRBD1 (5 bases). Trimming shortened V by 1 base and J by 8 bases, and 13 bases separated the two germline ends. The CDR3 has 15 amino acids. Germline CDR1 reads SGHRS; CDR2 reads YFSETQ. CDR3 DNA sequence: TGCGCCAGCAGCTTGCGAAGGGGTCGGGATTCACCCCTCCACTTT. Translated, it gives CASSLRRGRDSPLHF.

This sequence joins TRBV12-5 and TRBJ2-3; D is uncertain. The CDR3 contains 13 residues. The germline V gene encodes CDR1 LGHNT and CDR2 FRNRAP. Trimming removed 3 bases at V and 3 bases at J, with 7 bases between. CDR3 coding DNA: TGTGCTAGTGGTTTTTCCGGGACAGATACGCAGTATTTT. Amino acid sequence: CASGFSGTDTQYF. The entire variable domain, with the rest obtained from reference TRBV12-5 and TRBJ2-3, is as follows: DARVTQTPRHKVTEMGQEVTMRCQPILGHNTVFWYRQTMMQGLELLAYFRNRAPLDDSGMPKDRFSAEMPDATLATLKIQPSEPRDSAVYFCASGFSGTDTQYFGPGTRLTVL.

This chain uses TRBV28 with TRBJ2-7; D is possibly TRBD1 (6 bases). Germline assignment: CDR1 MDHEN and CDR2 SYDVKM. There are 12 residues in the CDR3. The V end was cut by 8 bases, the J end by 7 bases, with 15 bases between. The CDR3 DNA sequence: TGTGCCAGCGGACAGTTGGCTTTGGAGCAGTACTTC. This gives the protein CASGQLALEQYF.

V gene TRBV30 combines with J gene TRBJ2-3; TRBD2 aligns across 7 bases. The CDR3 contains 13 residues. J lost 4 bases, V lost 4 bases, and 5 bases had no gene match. From germline, CDR1 is GTSNPN and CDR2 SVGIG (reference sequence). Here the CDR3 reads CAWIPGGADTQYF. The CDR3, as DNA: TGTGCCTGGATCCCGGGGGGAGCAGATACGCAGTATTTT.

This chain joins TRBV5-1 and TRBJ1-4; perhaps TRBD1 as D (5 bases). The CDR3 is 15 residues long. The V end lost 5 bases, the J end lost 7 bases, and 18 bases lay between the germline ends. Germline CDR1 reads SGHRS; CDR2 reads YFSETQ. CDR3 in amino acids: CASRQTGGRGEKLFF. In DNA form, the CDR3 reads TGCGCCAGCAGACAGACGGGGGGACGGGGTGAAAAACTGTTTTTT.

The J gene is TRBJ1-2, the V gene TRBV6-6; D is undetermined. V was shortened by 6 bases and J by 7 bases, with 15 bases between the two germline ends. The V gene's germline CDR1 is MNHNY and CDR2 SVGAGI (reference sequence). The CDR3 runs 13 residues. CDR3 loop: CASSPPGIAGYTF. The CDR3 DNA is TGTGCCAGCAGCCCCCCGGGGATAGCTGGCTACACCTTC.

The J gene is TRBJ2-1, the V gene TRBV6-5, with D uncertain. V dropped 3 bases and J dropped 0 bases, with 12 bases sitting between them. Germline V gene data show CDR1 as MNHEY and CDR2 as SVGAGI. The length of the CDR3 is 16 residues. CDR3 sequence (DNA): TGTGCCAGCAGTTATTCGATTTATAGCTCCTACAATGAGCAGTTCTTC. This codes for CASSYSIYSSYNEQFF.

V and J are TRBV5-1 and TRBJ2-7, with no clear D. The CDR3 sequence is 16 residues long. Germline V gene lookup returns CDR1 SGHRS and CDR2 YFSETQ. V gave up 1 base and J gave up 1 base, with 15 bases separating them. The CDR3 spells CASSLSGGAESYEQYF. The CDR3 nucleotides are TGCGCCAGCAGCTTGTCGGGCGGAGCCGAATCCTACGAGCAGTACTTC.

This clone was counted between two and nine times. The V gene is TRBV20-1, the J gene TRBJ1-4; D may be TRBD1 (5 bases). This CDR3 is 13 amino acids long. Per germline, CDR1 DFQATT and CDR2 SNEGSKA (reference sequence). The ends were cut back, 4 bases at V and 4 bases at J, with 10 bases in the middle. CDR3 bases: TGCAGTGCTAATGACAGACTTAATGAAAAACTGTTTTTT. Its protein is CSANDRLNEKLFF.

The V call is TRBV19, the J call TRBJ1-4; TRBD1 might be the D (5 bases). Germline V gene lookup returns CDR1 LNHDA and CDR2 SQIVND (reference sequence). The CDR3 covers 12 residues. Trimming removed 9 bases at V and 10 bases at J, with 15 bases between. The CDR3 sequence: CASQTEGGKLFF. The CDR3 DNA reads TGTGCCAGCCAGACAGAGGGTGGAAAACTGTTTTTT. The full variable domain, completed using reference TRBV19 and TRBJ1-4, is DGGITQSPKYLFRKEGQNVTLSCEQNLNHDAMYWYRQDPGQGLRLIYYSQIVNDFQKGDIAEGYSVSREKKESFPLTVTSAQKNPTAFYLCASQTEGGKLFFGSGTQLSVL.

V is TRBV27 and J is TRBJ1-1; D gene unclear. Germline lookup yields CDR1 MNHEY and CDR2 SMNVEV (reference sequence). The V end lost 5 bases, the J end lost 5 bases, and 15 bases lay between the germline ends. CDR3 size: 14 residues. The CDR3 DNA sequence: TGTGCCAGCAGTGCAACATTCGCGGGGACTGAAGCTTTCTTT. This codes for CASSATFAGTEAFF.

CDR3 in amino acids: CASSEGTGNTIYF. The CDR3 DNA reads TGTGCCAGCAGTGAGGGTACTGGAAACACCATATATTTT. The chain couples TRBV6-1 to TRBJ1-3; D not certain. The ends were cut back, 3 bases at V and 2 bases at J, with 5 bases in the middle. CDR3 length: 13 amino acids. CDR1 and CDR2 (germline): MNHNS, SASEGT.

This chain uses TRBV6-5 with TRBJ1-1; D not resolved. Germline V lookup: CDR1 MNHEY, CDR2 SVGAGI. V was clipped by 2 bases and J by 1 base, with 11 bases between them. CDR3 length equals 15 residues. The CDR3 loop is CASSYSGPRNTEAFF. The CDR3 nucleotides are TGTGCCAGCAGTTACAGTGGCCCAAGGAACACTGAAGCTTTCTTT.

The J gene is TRBJ2-5, the V gene TRBV18, with TRBD1 matching 7 bases. Germline-derived CDR1 and CDR2 are KGHSH and LQKENI. The CDR3 consists of 14 residues. The junction had 1 base not matched to a gene; V was cut back by 3 bases and J by 0 bases. This CDR3 is CASSPGTDQETQYF. In DNA, the CDR3 is TGTGCCAGCTCACCGGGGACAGACCAAGAGACCCAGTACTTC.

This clone was counted a single time. V is TRBV30 and J is TRBJ1-2; 11 nucleotides line up with TRBD1. The germline gives CDR1 GTSNPN, CDR2 SVGIG (reference sequence). With 4 bases clipped from V and 9 bases from J, the junction kept 7 bases outside the gene matches. CDR3 size: 13 residues. CDR3 protein: CAWTTDRGRRYTF. The CDR3 DNA reads as TGTGCCTGGACCACGGACAGGGGGCGCCGCTACACCTTC.

The chain combines TRBV15 with TRBJ2-5; 8 bases fit TRBD1. Germline V gene lookup returns CDR1 LNHNV and CDR2 YYDKDF (reference sequence). The CDR3 has 14 amino acids. The J segment lost 5 bases and the V segment lost 7 bases, leaving 9 bases of the junction unmatched. CDR3 nucleotide sequence: TGTGCCACCATGAGGACAGGGAGATGGGAGACCCAGTACTTC. Amino acids: CATMRTGRWETQYF.

The CDR3 sequence: CAWTRGGNEQFF. The CDR3 DNA reads TGTGCCTGGACGAGAGGGGGCAATGAGCAGTTCTTC. J is TRBJ2-1 and V is TRBV30; D is perhaps TRBD1 (6 bases). V was cut by 4 bases and J by 6 bases, with 10 bases left in between. The CDR3 is made up of 12 amino acids. Germline CDR1 reads GTSNPN; CDR2 reads SVGIG (reference sequence).

A remark on this clone: No DNA is shown, since the ends of the CDR3 on it are uncertain; the CDR3 is the one TCRdb lists. The chain joins TRBV12-1 to TRBJ1-1; the table assigns TRBD1, which was not confirmed against the DNA. TRBV12-1 is tagged as a pseudogene. The CDR3 is 16 amino acids in total, end residues counted. CDR3 sequence: CASSFGAGATNTEAFF.

This chain links TRBV2 with TRBJ2-1; TRBD2 matches 10 bases. The CDR3 is 18 amino acids. V shed 5 bases and J 0 bases; nucleotides not matched to a gene: 10. In germline, CDR1 is SNHLY, CDR2 FYNNEI. The CDR3 is CASSHISGRFYSYNEQFF. DNA for the CDR3: TGTGCCAGCAGTCACATTAGCGGGAGGTTTTACTCCTACAATGAGCAGTTCTTC.

Here the CDR3 reads CASSMTFTYGYTF. The DNA of the CDR3 is TGTGCCAGTAGTATGACCTTTACTTATGGCTACACCTTC. V and J are TRBV19 and TRBJ1-2; no definite D call. The CDR3 runs to 13 residues. Germline assignment: CDR1 LNHDA and CDR2 SQIVND (reference sequence). Trimming shortened V by 3 bases and J by 5 bases, and 10 bases separated the two germline ends.

The chain has TRBV4-1 and TRBJ1-1; D gene ambiguous. The CDR3 loop spans 13 amino acids. Trimming took off 1 base at V and 0 bases at J, with 3 bases between the two ends. In germline, CDR1 is MGHRA, CDR2 YSYEKL. Here the CDR3 reads CASSQVVNTEAFF. CDR3 sequence (DNA): TGCGCCAGCAGCCAAGTGGTGAACACTGAAGCTTTCTTT.